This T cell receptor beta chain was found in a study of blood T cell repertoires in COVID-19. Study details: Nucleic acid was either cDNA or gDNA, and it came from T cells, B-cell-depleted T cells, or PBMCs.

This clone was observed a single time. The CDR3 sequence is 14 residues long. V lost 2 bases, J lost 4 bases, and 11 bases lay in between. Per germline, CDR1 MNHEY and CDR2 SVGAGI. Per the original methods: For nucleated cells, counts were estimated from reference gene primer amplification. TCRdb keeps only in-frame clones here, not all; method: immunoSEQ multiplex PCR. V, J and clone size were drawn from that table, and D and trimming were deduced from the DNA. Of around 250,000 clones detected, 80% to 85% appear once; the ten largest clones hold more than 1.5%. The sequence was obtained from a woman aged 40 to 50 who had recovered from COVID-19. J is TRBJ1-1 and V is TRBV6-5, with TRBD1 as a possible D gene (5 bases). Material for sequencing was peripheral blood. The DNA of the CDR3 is TGTGCCAGCAGTTACATGGGGGGAGGCACTGAAGCTTTCTTT. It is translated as CASSYMGGGTEAFF.